This TCR beta chain originates from a study of blood T cells in healthy people across ages. Findings and limits, study-wide: Strongly correlated with naive T cell percentage was TCR beta diversity. While age rose, TCR beta diversity per million T cells dropped in a roughly linear way. The study found more naive CD4+ cells and higher diversity in long-lived than aged donors.

A second PCR of roughly 7 to 11 cycles used a sample-barcoded 5' primer and a J-beta primer mix. Each CDR3 protein gets one entry after TCRdb re-called the 5' RACE reads with MiXCR. The profile shows some 670,000 distinct CDR3 sequences, approximately 52% of them singletons. Donors ranged from 6 to 90 years old and were healthy Caucasians in Russia. CDR3 length equals 15 residues. V lost 0 bases to trimming and J lost 3 bases, with 14 bases between them. Germline V lookup: CDR1 DFQATT, CDR2 SNEGSKA (reference sequence). As for this clonotype: Its target is not known.

This TCR came from a woman of 80 years or more in good health. This chain connects TRBV20-1 to TRBJ2-5, with D perhaps TRBD1 or TRBD2 (5 bases each). Material for sequencing was blood. CDR3: CSARDYGDLKETQYF. DNA of the CDR3: TGCAGTGCTAGAGATTACGGGGACCTAAAAGAGACCCAGTACTTC.